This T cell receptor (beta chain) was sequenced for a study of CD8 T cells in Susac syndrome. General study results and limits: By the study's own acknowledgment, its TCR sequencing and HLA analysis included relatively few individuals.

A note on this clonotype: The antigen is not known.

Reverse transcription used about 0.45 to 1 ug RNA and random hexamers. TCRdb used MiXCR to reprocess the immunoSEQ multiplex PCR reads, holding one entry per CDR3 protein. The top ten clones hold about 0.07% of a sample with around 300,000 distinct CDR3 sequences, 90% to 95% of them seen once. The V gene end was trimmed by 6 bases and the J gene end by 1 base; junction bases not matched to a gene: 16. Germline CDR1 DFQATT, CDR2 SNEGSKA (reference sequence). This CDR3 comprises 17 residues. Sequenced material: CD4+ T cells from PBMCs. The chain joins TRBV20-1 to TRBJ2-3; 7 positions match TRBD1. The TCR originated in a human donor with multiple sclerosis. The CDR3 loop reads CSAHGPDREGRTDTQYF. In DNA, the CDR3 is TGCAGTGCCCATGGCCCTGACAGGGAAGGGCGCACAGATACGCAGTATTTT.